The rows below give T cell receptor beta chains drawn from one sample of a study of graft-versus-host responses after intestinal transplantation. TCRdb's table, derived via immunoSEQ multiplex PCR, lists solely in-frame clones and lacks some. The sample consists of some 40,000 clones, roughly nine tenths of them appearing once. The specimen was PBMCs, collected almost 270 days after transplant. The origin of the receptors is a human patient who received an intestinal transplant, so some T cells may come from the graft donor. The CDR3 runs from the conserved cysteine through the conserved F or W. Each record gives: CDR3 DNA, CDR3 protein, clone size, J gene, CDR3 length, D gene, V gene. A D gene is named only where the DNA matches it firmly. Clone size is not always given. Where it is, it says once, few, many or a class for expanded clones.

CDR3 DNA: TGCAGCGCCAGCGGCGCGCGGGGATTGGACATTCAGTACTTC
CDR3 protein: CSASGARGLDIQYF
clone size: -
J gene: TRBJ2-4
CDR3 length: 14
D gene: -
V gene: TRBV29-1

CDR3 DNA: TGTGCCAGCAGCCAAGATCTGGCCGGGGGCGCCTATGAAAAACTGTTTTTT
CDR3 protein: CASSQDLAGGAYEKLFF
clone size: -
J gene: TRBJ1-4
CDR3 length: 17
D gene: -
V gene: TRBV4-2

CDR3 DNA: TGTGCCAGCAGCCAAGTGGTTAGCGGGGGTCAAGAGACCCAGTACTTC
CDR3 protein: CASSQVVSGGQETQYF
clone size: -
J gene: TRBJ2-5
CDR3 length: 16
D gene: TRBD2
V gene: TRBV4-2

CDR3 DNA: TGTGCCTGGAGTGTGGTAAGGACAGCGAGTCGGGCTTATGGCTACACCTTC
CDR3 protein: CAWSVVRTASRAYGYTF
clone size: once
J gene: TRBJ1-2
CDR3 length: 17
D gene: -
V gene: TRBV30

CDR3 DNA: TGTGCCAGCTCCCCGGTTAATGGCGATGAGCAGTTCTTC
CDR3 protein: CASSPVNGDEQFF
clone size: -
J gene: TRBJ2-1
CDR3 length: 13
D gene: -
V gene: TRBV18

CDR3 DNA: TGTGCCAGCAGTGCCCGGACAGGGGGCACTGAAGCTTTCTTT
CDR3 protein: CASSARTGGTEAFF
clone size: -
J gene: TRBJ1-1
CDR3 length: 14
D gene: TRBD1
V gene: TRBV6-5

CDR3 DNA: TGTGCCAGCAGGGGGGTATACGAGCAGTACTTC
CDR3 protein: CASRGVYEQYF
clone size: -
J gene: TRBJ2-7
CDR3 length: 11
D gene: -
V gene: TRBV11-2

CDR3 DNA: TGCGCCAGCAGCCAAGACAGCGGGGGGGACACAGATACGCAGTATTTT
CDR3 protein: CASSQDSGGDTDTQYF
clone size: -
J gene: TRBJ2-3
CDR3 length: 16
D gene: TRBD2
V gene: TRBV4-1

CDR3 DNA: TGCGCCAGCAGTCGACAGGACTATGGCTACACCTTC
CDR3 protein: CASSRQDYGYTF
clone size: few
J gene: TRBJ1-2
CDR3 length: 12
D gene: -
V gene: TRBV23-1

CDR3 DNA: TGTGCCAGCAGCCCGGACGGGCGGGCAGGGGGCTACCAAGAGACCCAGTACTTC
CDR3 protein: CASSPDGRAGGYQETQYF
clone size: -
J gene: TRBJ2-5
CDR3 length: 18
D gene: TRBD1
V gene: TRBV5-4

CDR3 DNA: TGTGCTAGTGGTTTGGTACCCCCGGGCAGCTCGGGAGAGCAGTACTTC
CDR3 protein: CASGLVPPGSSGEQYF
clone size: -
J gene: TRBJ2-7
CDR3 length: 16
D gene: -
V gene: TRBV12-5

CDR3 DNA: TGTGCCAGCAGCGTGGACAGGGGGGGAGAAAAACTGTTTTTT
CDR3 protein: CASSVDRGGEKLFF
clone size: few
J gene: TRBJ1-4
CDR3 length: 14
D gene: TRBD1
V gene: TRBV5-4

CDR3 DNA: TGTGCCAGCAGCTTGGTCGCGACGGTCAATGAGCAGTTCTTC
CDR3 protein: CASSLVATVNEQFF
clone size: -
J gene: TRBJ2-1
CDR3 length: 14
D gene: -
V gene: TRBV7-9

CDR3 DNA: TGTGCCTGGACACCCCCGTATGACTATGGCTACACCTTC
CDR3 protein: CAWTPPYDYGYTF
clone size: -
J gene: TRBJ1-2
CDR3 length: 13
D gene: -
V gene: TRBV2

CDR3 DNA: TGCGCCAGCAGCTTTTCCCTAGCGGGGGGAATAGAGACCCAGTACTTC
CDR3 protein: CASSFSLAGGIETQYF
clone size: -
J gene: TRBJ2-5
CDR3 length: 16
D gene: TRBD2
V gene: TRBV5-1

CDR3 DNA: TGTGCCAGCAGCCTGATCGGCTACGAGCAGTACTTC
CDR3 protein: CASSLIGYEQYF
clone size: -
J gene: TRBJ2-7
CDR3 length: 12
D gene: -
V gene: TRBV14

CDR3 DNA: TGCGCCAGCAGGCCGGACTTTAATCAGCCCCAGCATTTT
CDR3 protein: CASRPDFNQPQHF
clone size: -
J gene: TRBJ1-5
CDR3 length: 13
D gene: -
V gene: TRBV10-2

CDR3 DNA: TGTGCCAGCAGTATAAAGGGGCGACACGAGCAGTACTTC
CDR3 protein: CASSIKGRHEQYF
clone size: -
J gene: TRBJ2-7
CDR3 length: 13
D gene: -
V gene: TRBV27

CDR3 DNA: TGCGCCAGCAGCTTCCTCTTCAGGGGGGGATACAATGAGCAGTTCTTC
CDR3 protein: CASSFLFRGGYNEQFF
clone size: -
J gene: TRBJ2-1
CDR3 length: 16
D gene: -
V gene: TRBV5-1

CDR3 DNA: TGTGCCAGCAGTATCGGACGGCTATACTACGAGCAGTACTTC
CDR3 protein: CASSIGRLYYEQYF
clone size: -
J gene: TRBJ2-7
CDR3 length: 14
D gene: -
V gene: TRBV27

CDR3 DNA: TGTGCCACCAGCAGAGACCGACACTACAATCAGCCCCAGCATTTT
CDR3 protein: CATSRDRHYNQPQHF
clone size: once
J gene: TRBJ1-5
CDR3 length: 15
D gene: -
V gene: TRBV15

CDR3 DNA: TGTGCCAGCAGTGAAGGTGGCCAACTTCCCTACGAGCAGTACTTC
CDR3 protein: CASSEGGQLPYEQYF
clone size: -
J gene: TRBJ2-7
CDR3 length: 15
D gene: -
V gene: TRBV6-1

CDR3 DNA: TGTGCCAGCAGCAGCCTATCCGGGACAGACCTCTCTGGGGCCAACGTCCTGACTTTC
CDR3 protein: CASSSLSGTDLSGANVLTF
clone size: -
J gene: TRBJ2-6
CDR3 length: 19
D gene: -
V gene: TRBV21-1

CDR3 DNA: TGTGCCAGCAGCCCGGGGGGGCCTGGGTCCGGGGAGCTGTTTTTT
CDR3 protein: CASSPGGPGSGELFF
clone size: -
J gene: TRBJ2-2
CDR3 length: 15
D gene: TRBD2
V gene: TRBV4-2